Each of the 11 T cell receptor beta chains below was sequenced from the same sample in a study of CD8 T cells in ankylosing spondylitis. Whole-study results and caveats: In ankylosing spondylitis blood, a motif of roughly 8 highly homologous TCR beta variants appeared characteristic.

TCRdb reprocessed the 5' RACE reads with MiXCR, giving one entry per CDR3 protein. This sample yields some 450,000 distinct CDR3 sequences, of which about a sixth are seen a single time; over 0.9% belongs to the top ten. These receptors have no identified antigens. Sample: blood, either unsorted or a sorted T cell fraction (not recorded which). These receptors all stem from a male donor with ankylosing spondylitis.

This clonotype showed up just a few times. The genes are TRBV27 and TRBJ1-5; D unresolved. The CDR3 runs to 14 residues. The V gene lost 6 bases and the J gene lost 5 bases, with 14 bases spanning the gap. The V gene's germline CDR1 is MNHEY and CDR2 SMNVEV (reference sequence). The chain's CDR3 is CASREDGRDQPQHF. The CDR3 DNA reads TGTGCCAGCAGGGAAGACGGTAGGGATCAGCCCCAGCATTTT.

This clonotype has a count of ten or more. The V call is TRBV20-1, the J call TRBJ1-1, with 8 bases that match TRBD1. Germline V CDR1 and CDR2: DFQATT, SNEGSKA (reference sequence). The V and J ends lost 6 bases and 2 bases, in that order; junction bases with no gene match: 8. CDR3 length: 14 amino acids. The CDR3 spells CSARAGGGNTEAFF. The CDR3, as DNA: TGCAGTGCGAGGGCAGGGGGCGGAAACACTGAAGCTTTCTTT.

The chain employs TRBV20-1 and TRBJ2-3, with D possibly being TRBD2 (6 bases). Germline V CDR1 and CDR2: DFQATT, SNEGSKA (reference sequence). V dropped 1 base and J dropped 15 bases, with 20 bases sitting between them. The CDR3 loop spans 13 amino acids. The DNA for the CDR3 is TGCAGTGCTAGAGGTCGCACCTCCGGGAGCAAATATTTT. Its protein product is CSARGRTSGSKYF.

This clonotype was recorded a few times. The V gene is TRBV12-3 or TRBV12-4, the J gene TRBJ2-3, with 11 positions matching TRBD2. The J segment lost 3 bases and the V segment lost 4 bases, leaving 6 bases of the junction unmatched. CDR3 length: 16 amino acids. This CDR3 is CASSSRTSGRTDTQYF. The CDR3 DNA is TGTGCCAGCAGTTCCCGTACTAGCGGGAGAACAGATACGCAGTATTTT.

This chain uses TRBV5-5 with TRBJ2-1, with 11 bases lining up with TRBD2. The V gene's germline CDR1 is SGHKS and CDR2 YYEKEE (reference sequence). V lost 4 bases, J lost 3 bases, and 6 bases stayed unmatched. There are 16 residues in the CDR3. CDR3 in amino acids: CASSPRGLADYNEQFF. CDR3 bases: TGTGCCAGCAGCCCGCGGGGACTAGCGGACTACAATGAGCAGTTCTTC.

This clonotype was counted a few times. This chain uses TRBV10-3 with TRBJ1-1; maybe TRBD1 (6 bases). This CDR3 is 14 amino acids long. V gave up 5 bases and J gave up 1 base, with 11 bases separating them. Germline V gene lookup returns CDR1 ENHRY and CDR2 SYGVKD. The CDR3 DNA sequence: TGTGCCATCAGTAACAGGGACCAGAACACTGAAGCTTTCTTT. It codes for CAISNRDQNTEAFF.

The chain couples TRBV3-1 to TRBJ1-4; the D is unclear. Germline CDR1 reads LGHDT; CDR2 reads YNNKEL (reference sequence). This CDR3 contains 14 residues. Trimming took 2 bases from V and 6 from J, leaving 10 bases between them. The CDR3 DNA reads TGTGCCAGCAGCCAATTGGGCGTAGATGAAAAACTGTTTTTT. Translated: CASSQLGVDEKLFF.

This chain links TRBV21-1 with TRBJ2-5; the table's D gene call, TRBD2, was not cross checked with the DNA. TRBV21-1 constitutes a pseudogene. The CDR3 consists of 16 residues. This CDR3 is CASSSLRGRTKETQYF. CDR3 DNA: TGTGCCAGCAGCAGTCTAAGGGGCAGGACTAAAGAGACCCAGTACTTC.

This chain connects TRBV27 to TRBJ2-5, with D hard to call. The CDR3 loop spans 12 amino acids. V was shortened by 6 bases and J by 4 bases, with 9 bases between the two germline ends. CDR1 and CDR2 (germline): MNHEY, SMNVEV (reference sequence). The CDR3 bases are TGTGCCAGCAGATGGGTGATAGAGACCCAGTACTTC. Amino acid sequence: CASRWVIETQYF.

In this sample, this clonotype turned up a few times. The CDR3 sequence is CASSAQGTNEKLFF. In DNA, the CDR3 is TGTGCCAGCAGCGCACAGGGAACTAATGAAAAACTGTTTTTT. The chain has TRBV9 and TRBJ1-4, with D possibly matching TRBD1 (6 bases). V was clipped by 3 bases and J by 1 base, with 7 bases between them. The germline V gene has CDR1 SGDLS and CDR2 YYNGEE. There are 14 residues in the CDR3. The full variable domain, completed using reference TRBV9 and TRBJ1-4, is DSGVTQTPKHLITATGQRVTLRCSPRSGDLSVYWYQQSLDQGLQFLIQYYNGEERAKGNILERFSAQQFPDLHSELNLSSLELGDSALYFCASSAQGTNEKLFFGSGTQLSVL.

The genes are TRBV12-3 or TRBV12-4 and TRBJ1-2; a weak D match, TRBD1 (5 bases). The CDR3 sequence is 15 residues long. Between the trimmed V and J ends, which lost 0 bases and 4 bases, there was a span of 12 bases. CDR3 coding DNA: TGTGCCAGCAGTTTAGCGGGACGGAGCTCCTATGGCTACACCTTC. It translates to CASSLAGRSSYGYTF.